This T cell receptor beta chain originates from a study of T cell clones after liver transplantation. For the study at large: Tolerant meant at least one year fully off immunosuppression without liver enzymes above twice normal. Blood was drawn pre-transplant, before withdrawal, and after full or failed withdrawal.

Sorting of unstimulated PBMCs yielded separate CD3+CD4+ and CD3+CD8+ fractions. This table comes from immunoSEQ multiplex PCR, and its TCRdb copy is limited to in-frame clones, with some not included. In the table there are 70,000 to 85,000 clones, approximately 80% of which are singletons. The J segment lost 3 bases and the V segment lost 7 bases, leaving 11 bases of the junction unmatched. The CDR3 extends over 16 amino acids. Germline assignment: CDR1 LNHNV and CDR2 YYDKDF (reference sequence). This sequence joins TRBV15 and TRBJ1-1; TRBD1 aligns across 10 bases. Sequenced here: CD4+ T cells from blood, sampled before liver transplant. This receptor was taken from a human donor who received a liver transplant. CDR3 sequence: CATTGDRGHEDTEAFF. The CDR3 coding sequence is TGTGCCACCACCGGGGACAGGGGCCATGAGGACACTGAAGCTTTCTTT.